The TCR beta chain under discussion was sequenced for a study of T cell responses to AZD1222 COVID-19 vaccine. The method was immunoSEQ multiplex PCR; TCRdb's version includes in-frame clones alone and lacks a portion of them. The table shows approximately 130,000 clones, with roughly 86% occurring only once. After removal of 4 bases from V and 6 bases from J, the junction contained 3 bases not matched to a gene. The CDR3 spans 13 residues. Germline V gene sequence: CDR1 MGHRA, CDR2 YSYEKL. The starting material was peripheral blood, obtained 28 days after the second AZD1222 dose. The chain employs TRBV4-1 and TRBJ1-5; TRBD1 aligns across 7 bases. The source is an adult who received the AZD1222 COVID-19 vaccine. CDR3 DNA: TGCGCCAGCAGCCTCGACAGGGTTCAGCCCCAGCATTTT. Translating gives CASSLDRVQPQHF.